One and the same sample provided the 20 T cell receptor beta chains below, sequenced in a study of CD8+ T cells in alopecia areata. Sequencing relied on a cDNA template that was reverse transcribed from extracted RNA. Some clones are missing from TCRdb's copy, which holds only in-frame ones; the method was immunoSEQ multiplex PCR. The sample records roughly 200,000 clones, roughly three fifths being singletons. Noted treatment: oral pan-JAK inhibitor, 5-10 mg twice daily. Source: CD8+ T cells sorted from blood, taken at week 24, from a patient treated with tofacitinib. The receptors shown here come from a human donor with alopecia areata.

The rearrangement uses TRBV6-5 and TRBJ1-5; TRBD1 might be the D (6 bases). Germline CDR1 reads MNHEY; CDR2 reads SVGAGI. The CDR3 extends over 14 amino acids. Trimming shortened V by 5 bases and J by 2 bases, and 10 bases separated the two germline ends. As DNA, the CDR3 is TGTGCCAGCAGTCGGGGGCCCGGCAATCAGCCCCAGCATTTT. This gives the protein CASSRGPGNQPQHF.

The gene calls are TRBV5-1 and TRBJ1-1, with D possibly matching TRBD1 (6 bases). Germline V gives CDR1 SGHRS, CDR2 YFSETQ. The CDR3 is made up of 16 amino acids. With 4 bases removed from V and 6 bases from J, the gap between germline ends came to 22 bases. The DNA for the CDR3 is TGCGCCAGCAGCCCACATTACAGGGAGATTGTGCCTGAAGCTTTCTTT. Translation: CASSPHYREIVPEAFF. The variable domain in full, with the rest retrieved from reference TRBV5-1 and TRBJ1-1, is KAGVTQTPRYLIKTRGQQVTLSCSPISGHRSVSWYQQTPGQGLQFLFEYFSETQRNKGNFPGRFSGRQFSNSRSEMNVSTLELGDSALYLCASSPHYREIVPEAFFGQGTRLTVV.

The rearrangement joins TRBV9 to TRBJ2-3; 7 bases agree with TRBD2. V gave up 4 bases and J gave up 2 bases; unmatched junction bases: 13. Germline-derived CDR1 and CDR2 are SGDLS and YYNGEE. This CDR3 spans 17 amino acids. The CDR3 loop is CASSPPTLADNTDTQYF. The CDR3 coding sequence is TGTGCCAGCAGCCCCCCAACGCTAGCGGATAACACAGATACGCAGTATTTT. The full variable domain, with the rest looked up from reference TRBV9 and TRBJ2-3, is DSGVTQTPKHLITATGQRVTLRCSPRSGDLSVYWYQQSLDQGLQFLIQYYNGEERAKGNILERFSAQQFPDLHSELNLSSLELGDSALYFCASSPPTLADNTDTQYFGPGTRLTVL.

The chain is built from TRBV29-1 and TRBJ1-2, with D possibly being TRBD1 (6 bases). The germline CDR1 and CDR2 sequences are SQVTM and ANQGSEA. The V and J ends lost 6 bases and 4 bases respectively, with 15 bases between them. This CDR3 region has 13 residues. CDR3 region: CSVTGHLAYGYTF. The CDR3 nucleotides are TGCAGCGTGACGGGACACCTAGCCTATGGCTACACCTTC.

This chain connects TRBV7-6 to TRBJ2-1; D is possibly TRBD2 (7 bases). V was clipped by 7 bases and J by 0 bases, with 19 bases between them. Germline lookup yields CDR1 SGHVS and CDR2 FNYEAQ. The CDR3 covers 17 residues. CDR3 sequence reads: CASNGGPGPSSYNEQFF. DNA of the CDR3: TGTGCCAGCAACGGGGGGCCCGGGCCCTCCTCCTACAATGAGCAGTTCTTC.

Regarding this clone: The identical CDR3 is also encoded by other nucleotide sequences in the sample. The chain couples TRBV30 to TRBJ2-2; possible D gene TRBD1, 6 bases. CDR3 length: 12 residues. V lost 4 bases and J 5 bases, leaving 8 bases between the germline ends. CDR1 is GTSNPN and CDR2 is SVGIG in the germline V gene (reference sequence). CDR3 residues: CAWTGDTGELFF. The CDR3 region has the DNA TGTGCCTGGACAGGGGATACCGGGGAGCTGTTTTTT.

This chain joins TRBV5-1 and TRBJ1-1; no reliable D call. Per germline, CDR1 SGHRS and CDR2 YFSETQ. The CDR3 sequence is 15 residues long. V dropped 1 base and J dropped 1 base, with 11 bases sitting between them. The CDR3 loop reads CASSLSPGWNTEAFF. In DNA form, the CDR3 reads TGCGCCAGCAGCTTGTCCCCGGGATGGAACACTGAAGCTTTCTTT.

The chain uses TRBV9 and TRBJ1-2, with D possibly matching TRBD1 (5 bases). This CDR3 spans 11 amino acids. V was pared by 4 bases and J by 6 bases, with 7 bases between. Germline loops: CDR1 SGDLS, CDR2 YYNGEE. For the CDR3, the DNA is TGTGCCAGCAGCCCAGGGCATGGCTACACCTTC. Translated: CASSPGHGYTF.

This rearrangement joins TRBV11-2 to TRBJ2-7; 8 nucleotides agree with TRBD2. CDR3 size: 15 residues. Germline V CDR1 and CDR2: SGHAT, FQNNGV. After removal of 7 bases from V and 4 bases from J, the junction contained 12 bases not matched to a gene. For the CDR3, the DNA is TGTGCCAGCACTACCGGGAGGGATGACCCTTACGAGCAGTACTTC. This encodes CASTTGRDDPYEQYF.

The chain uses TRBV4-1 and TRBJ1-2; no firm D call. Germline assignment: CDR1 MGHRA and CDR2 YSYEKL. Trimming removed 0 bases from V and 7 bases from J, with 15 bases in between. The CDR3 sequence is 15 residues long. The CDR3 region has the DNA TGCGCCAGCAGCCAAGATCCGGGCCGAATGGGTGGCTACACCTTC. This encodes CASSQDPGRMGGYTF.

This chain connects TRBV30 to TRBJ2-1; TRBD2 matches 16 bases. Germline CDR1 reads GTSNPN; CDR2 reads SVGIG (reference sequence). Trimming at V came to 2 bases and at J to 10 bases, leaving 8 bases not matched to a gene. The CDR3 has 16 residues. The CDR3 DNA reads as TGTGCCTGGAGTCCTGGGACTAGCGGGGGGGCAGGGGAGCAGTTCTTC. Protein: CAWSPGTSGGAGEQFF.

The chain carries TRBV7-9 and TRBJ2-1, with 7 positions matching TRBD1. Germline V gene data show CDR1 as SEHNR and CDR2 as FQNEAQ (reference sequence). The CDR3 spans 12 residues. Trimming took 11 bases from V and 2 from J; bases not matched to a gene: 3. CDR3 DNA: TGTGCCGGTGGGACAGCCTACAATGAGCAGTTCTTC. This translates into CAGGTAYNEQFF.

The V and J genes are TRBV4-1 and TRBJ2-5, with 7 positions matching TRBD1. Losses at the gene ends were 1 base for V and 0 bases for J; bases not matched to a gene: 8. Germline V gene lookup returns CDR1 MGHRA and CDR2 YSYEKL. The CDR3 has 17 residues. CDR3 sequence: CASSQALPDRDQETQYF. For the CDR3, the DNA is TGCGCCAGCAGCCAAGCCCTTCCTGACAGGGACCAAGAGACCCAGTACTTC.

The rearrangement uses TRBV9 and TRBJ2-7; the match to TRBD2 covers 8 bases. From germline, CDR1 is SGDLS and CDR2 YYNGEE. V shed 3 bases and J 4 bases; nucleotides not matched to a gene: 6. The CDR3 spans 14 residues. CDR3 nucleotide sequence: TGTGCCAGCAGCGCGGGGGGGACGATGTACGAGCAGTACTTC. The encoded protein is CASSAGGTMYEQYF.

The chain joins TRBV4-2 to TRBJ2-1; 9 positions agree with TRBD2. J gave up 0 bases and V 0 bases, and 6 bases lay outside the gene matches. The CDR3 consists of 18 residues. The germline V gene encodes CDR1 LGHNA and CDR2 YNFKEQ. CDR3 in DNA: TGTGCCAGCAGCCAAGAATCTTTGCGGGGGGGCTCCTACAATGAGCAGTTCTTC. Its translation: CASSQESLRGGSYNEQFF.

The V and J genes are TRBV25-1 and TRBJ1-2; D is uncertain. Trimming stripped 4 bases from V and 3 bases from J, with 6 bases between. The germline V gene has CDR1 MGHDK and CDR2 SYGVNS. This CDR3 is built from 12 residues. The CDR3 sequence is CASSGAYYGYTF. The CDR3 coding sequence is TGTGCCAGCAGTGGGGCATACTATGGCTACACCTTC.

This clone was seen a few times. The rearrangement uses TRBV29-1 and TRBJ2-2, with 8 bases aligning to TRBD1. The V gene end was trimmed by 7 bases and the J gene end by 6 bases; junction bases not matched to a gene: 10. The CDR3 totals 14 residues. Germline CDR1 SQVTM, CDR2 ANQGSEA. The CDR3 region is CSAAQQGEAGELFF. The CDR3 bases are TGCAGCGCCGCACAACAGGGGGAGGCCGGGGAGCTGTTTTTT.

The genes are TRBV25-1 and TRBJ1-5; D is unclear. Germline V gene data show CDR1 as MGHDK and CDR2 as SYGVNS. CDR3 size: 14 residues. Trimming pared 1 base from V and 5 bases from J, leaving 9 bases between. CDR3 in DNA: TGTGCCAGCAGTGAATGGGGTTTAGATCAGCCCCAGCATTTT. Translation: CASSEWGLDQPQHF.

The chain is built from TRBV30 and TRBJ1-1; TRBD1 agrees at 9 bases. From germline, CDR1 is GTSNPN and CDR2 SVGIG (reference sequence). The CDR3 length is 15 residues. The ends lost 3 bases at V and 6 bases at J; junction bases unmatched: 11. CDR3 sequence (DNA): TGTGCCTGGAGAGACCTAGGACAGGGGACGCCTGAAGCTTTCTTT. The encoded protein is CAWRDLGQGTPEAFF. The full variable domain, in which reference TRBV30 and TRBJ1-1 provide the parts outside the CDR3, is SQTIHQWPATLVQPVGSPLSLECTVEGTSNPNLYWYRQAAGRGLQLLFYSVGIGQISSEVPQNLSASRPQDRQFILSSKKLLLSDSGFYLCAWRDLGQGTPEAFFGQGTRLTVV.

The gene calls are TRBV4-1 and TRBJ2-1, with D perhaps assigned TRBD1 or TRBD2 (5 bases each). Trimming removed 3 bases from V and 6 bases from J, with 15 bases in between. Germline V gene data show CDR1 as MGHRA and CDR2 as YSYEKL. This CDR3 region has 15 residues. The CDR3 sequence: CASSQRDEGRNEQFF. The CDR3 coding sequence is TGCGCCAGCAGCCAGAGGGACGAGGGTCGCAATGAGCAGTTCTTC.